Sequencing of this TCR beta chain was carried out in a study of blood T cell repertoires in COVID-19. Study context: Acute-phase and convalescent COVID-19 samples originated in the United States, Italy and Spain.

Some clones are missing from TCRdb's copy, which holds only in-frame ones; the method was immunoSEQ multiplex PCR. The table records approximately 230,000 clones, roughly 88% of them present only once. Germline V gene data show CDR1 as KGHSH and CDR2 as LQKENI. This CDR3 spans 18 amino acids. Trimming left V 1 base short and J 4 bases short, with 20 bases between. Sequencing was performed on peripheral blood. The receptor comes from a man of 80 years or more with acute or convalescent COVID-19. This chain joins TRBV18 and TRBJ1-3; D possibly corresponds to TRBD1 (6 bases). CDR3 in amino acids: CASSPLSARGAQGNTIYF. The CDR3 DNA reads as TGTGCCAGCTCACCACTTAGTGCGCGGGGGGCGCAAGGAAACACCATATATTTT.